This T cell receptor (beta chain) came from a study of PD-1 blockade in classical Hodgkin lymphoma. Study results and caveats: When nivolumab was started under 1 year after ASCT, patients were excluded. Newly diagnosed patients had baseline TCR diversity that was reportedly lower than that of healthy donors.

Concerning this clone itself: Its specificity is unknown.

Germline values: CDR1 SGHTA, CDR2 FQGNSA. V was pared by 8 bases and J by 5 bases, with 9 bases of the junction left unmatched. The CDR3 is 14 amino acids. Time point described: cycle 4 day 1 (C4D1), after around six weeks of nivolumab. With no exception, relapse followed autologous stem cell transplantation in all patients, and brentuximab vedotin exposure varied. Complete response, partial response or progressive disease constituted the best response categories observed. Repertoires were generated with immunoSEQ multiplex PCR, while TCRdb's copy carries only in-frame clones and drops some. The sample carries over 75,000 clones, 90% recorded once.

The receptor comes from a human donor with classical Hodgkin lymphoma. The material was peripheral blood mononuclear cells (PBMCs), obtained before the fourth cycle of nivolumab. The V call is TRBV7-2, the J call TRBJ1-1, with 9 bases lining up with TRBD1. The CDR3 region is CASGRDRVGTEAFF. CDR3 bases: TGTGCCAGCGGCAGGGACAGGGTAGGGACTGAAGCTTTCTTT.